The 7 T cell receptor beta chains presented below share a single source sample, sequenced in a study of chemoradiotherapy in HPV16-positive cancers. Libraries were prepared by immunoSEQ multiplex PCR; TCRdb keeps only in-frame clonotypes and omits some of them. The top ten clones hold around 19% of a sample with 12,000 or so clones, roughly 61% of them seen once. The specimen was collected from a patient who underwent chemoradiotherapy. These receptors all stem from a human donor with HPV-associated anogenital cancer.

The chain links TRBV5-6 to TRBJ2-7; 9 nucleotides align to TRBD2. CDR3 size: 15 residues. Germline V lookup: CDR1 SGHDT, CDR2 YYEEEE. J was trimmed by 4 bases and V by 0 bases; bases with no gene match: 5. CDR3: CASSLELAGMYEQYF. CDR3 sequence (DNA): TGTGCCAGCAGCTTGGAGCTAGCGGGGATGTACGAGCAGTACTTC.

The V call is TRBV19, the J call TRBJ2-2; 8 nucleotides agree with TRBD1. V shed 5 bases and J 7 bases; nucleotides not matched to a gene: 12. Germline CDR1 is LNHDA and CDR2 is SQIVND (reference sequence). The CDR3 sequence is 16 residues long. In DNA form, the CDR3 reads TGTGCCAGTAGTTCACGAGAGGGACAGGCTCTCGGGGAGCTGTTTTTT. This encodes CASSSREGQALGELFF.

The gene calls are TRBV30 and TRBJ1-2; 9 bases fit TRBD1. Germline CDR1 is GTSNPN and CDR2 is SVGIG (reference sequence). Losses at the gene ends were 5 bases for V and 9 bases for J; bases not matched to a gene: 10. This CDR3 has 13 residues. This CDR3 reads CAWRPDRGNRYTF. The CDR3 nucleotides are TGTGCCTGGCGCCCGGACAGGGGTAATCGCTACACCTTC.

CDR3 loop: CASSAAPGNTEAFF. The CDR3 coding sequence is TGTGCCAGCAGCGCGGCCCCTGGGAACACTGAAGCTTTCTTT. The genes are TRBV6-4 and TRBJ1-1, with D hard to call. The V and J ends lost 6 bases and 1 base respectively, with 12 bases between them. The length of the CDR3 is 14 residues. Germline assignment: CDR1 MRHNA and CDR2 SNTAGT.

The V call is TRBV19, the J call TRBJ2-1; D possibly corresponds to TRBD1 (6 bases). The CDR3 consists of 14 residues. Trimming shortened V by 4 bases and J by 0 bases, and 7 bases separated the two germline ends. Germline-derived CDR1 and CDR2 are LNHDA and SQIVND (reference sequence). CDR3 DNA sequence: TGTGCCAGTAGTACAGGGGCCTCCTACAATGAGCAGTTCTTC. This sequence encodes CASSTGASYNEQFF.

This clone was counted once. CDR3 nucleotides: TGTGCCAGCAGTATAGACGGCAGTCAGCCCCAGCATTTT. It translates to CASSIDGSQPQHF. V is TRBV7-3 and J is TRBJ1-5; D gene unclear. Germline V lookup: CDR1 SGHTA, CDR2 FQGTGA. There are 13 residues in the CDR3. The V gene lost 6 bases and the J gene lost 6 bases, with 12 bases spanning the gap. The entire variable domain, with the rest obtained from reference TRBV7-3 and TRBJ1-5, is as follows: GAGVSQTPSNKVTEKGKYVELRCDPISGHTALYWYRQSLGQGPEFLIYFQGTGAADDSGLPNDRFFAVRPEGSVSTLKIQRTERGDSAVYLCASSIDGSQPQHFGDGTRLSIL.

The chain is built from TRBV30 and TRBJ1-2, with 9 bases that match TRBD1. Germline V gene data show CDR1 as GTSNPN and CDR2 as SVGIG (reference sequence). With V trimmed by 3 bases and J by 8 bases, 10 bases remained unmatched. The CDR3 is made up of 14 amino acids. CDR3 bases: TGTGCCTGGAGGACCGGGACAGGGCCTACCGGCTACACCTTC. The encoded protein is CAWRTGTGPTGYTF. The full variable domain, its missing parts supplied by reference TRBV30 and TRBJ1-2, is SQTIHQWPATLVQPVGSPLSLECTVEGTSNPNLYWYRQAAGRGLQLLFYSVGIGQISSEVPQNLSASRPQDRQFILSSKKLLLSDSGFYLCAWRTGTGPTGYTFGSGTRLTVV.